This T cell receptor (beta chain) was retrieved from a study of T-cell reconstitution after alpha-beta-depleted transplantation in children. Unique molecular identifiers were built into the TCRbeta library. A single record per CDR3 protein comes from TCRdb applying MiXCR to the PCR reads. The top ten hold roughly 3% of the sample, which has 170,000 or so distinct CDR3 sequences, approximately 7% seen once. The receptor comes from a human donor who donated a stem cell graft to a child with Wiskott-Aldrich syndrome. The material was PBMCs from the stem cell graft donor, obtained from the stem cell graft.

This CDR3 reads CSVDRGTSSPNEQFF. The DNA of the CDR3 is TGCAGCGTTGATAGGGGGACTAGCTCTCCGAATGAGCAGTTCTTC. This chain uses TRBV29-1 with TRBJ2-1, with TRBD2 matching 9 bases. Germline CDR1 and CDR2: SQVTM and ANQGSEA. The length of the CDR3 is 15 residues. With 3 bases clipped from V and 7 bases from J, the junction kept 10 bases outside the gene matches.